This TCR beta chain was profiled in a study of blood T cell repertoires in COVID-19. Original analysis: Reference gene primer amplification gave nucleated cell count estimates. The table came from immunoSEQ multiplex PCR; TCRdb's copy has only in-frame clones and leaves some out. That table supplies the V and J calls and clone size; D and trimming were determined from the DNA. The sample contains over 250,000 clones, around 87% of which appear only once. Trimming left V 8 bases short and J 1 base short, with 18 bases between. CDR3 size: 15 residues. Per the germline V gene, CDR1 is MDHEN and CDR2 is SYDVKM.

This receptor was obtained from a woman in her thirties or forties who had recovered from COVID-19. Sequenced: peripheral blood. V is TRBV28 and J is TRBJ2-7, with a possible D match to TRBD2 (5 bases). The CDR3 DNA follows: TGTGCCAGCGAAATCCGTGGAGGTGCGTCCTACGAGCAGTACTTC. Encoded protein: CASEIRGGASYEQYF.